The next 22 T cell receptor beta chains were all read from a single sample in a study of shared T cell receptors in the human thymus. Sequencing was performed with immunoSEQ multiplex PCR; in TCRdb, only in-frame clones are kept and a portion is missing. The repertoire has approximately 660,000 clones, roughly 90% of them found once; the top ten carry over 0.008%. This sample also appeared in a second study, on human thymus T cells.

The sequenced sample was thymocytes. These receptors came from a boy under two years old with a congenital heart defect.

The J gene is TRBJ2-1, the V gene TRBV10-3; D may be TRBD1 (5 bases). The CDR3 extends over 15 amino acids. V was shortened by 4 bases and J by 0 bases, with 10 bases between the two germline ends. Germline values: CDR1 ENHRY, CDR2 SYGVKD. In DNA form, the CDR3 reads TGTGCCATCAGTGGGGGCCACGACTCCTACAATGAGCAGTTCTTC. Protein: CAISGGHDSYNEQFF.

This chain links TRBV11-2 with TRBJ2-7, with D uncertain. Trimming removed 0 bases at V and 2 bases at J, with 11 bases between. The length of the CDR3 is 15 residues. Germline-derived CDR1 and CDR2 are SGHAT and FQNNGV. CDR3 amino acids: CASSLDPGRTYEQYF. Here the CDR3 DNA reads TGTGCCAGCAGCTTAGATCCGGGTAGAACCTACGAGCAGTACTTC. Full variable domain (outside the CDR3, taken from reference TRBV11-2 and TRBJ2-7): EAGVAQSPRYKIIEKRQSVAFWCNPISGHATLYWYQQILGQGPKLLIQFQNNGVVDDSQLPKDRFSAERLKGVDSTLKIQPAKLEDSAVYLCASSLDPGRTYEQYFGPGTRLTVT.

The chain carries TRBV5-4 and TRBJ1-1; a possible D gene is TRBD1 (5 bases). Trimming shortened V by 4 bases and J by 1 base, and 17 bases separated the two germline ends. The germline V gene encodes CDR1 SGHNT and CDR2 YYREEE (reference sequence). The CDR3 is made up of 16 amino acids. CDR3 DNA: TGTGCCAGCAGCGCACTATGGGAAGGGGCGAACACTGAAGCTTTCTTT. It is translated as CASSALWEGANTEAFF.

The chain uses TRBV5-6 and TRBJ2-7; no clear D. Trimming took off 0 bases at V and 4 bases at J, with 5 bases between the two ends. The CDR3 is 12 amino acids. Germline values: CDR1 SGHDT, CDR2 YYEEEE. The CDR3 reads CASSLGQYEQYF. The CDR3 coding sequence is TGTGCCAGCAGCTTGGGGCAATACGAGCAGTACTTC.

In its sample, this clone was seen once. The V call is TRBV12-1, the J call TRBJ2-7; TRBD2, the table's D call, lacks a check against the DNA. TRBV12-1 is noted as a pseudogene. This CDR3 has 16 residues. The CDR3 spells CASFLRWREGQDEQYF. The CDR3 coding sequence is TGTGCCAGCTTCCTTCGGTGGCGGGAGGGCCAAGACGAGCAGTACTTC.

The V and J genes are TRBV6-5 and TRBJ2-5; possible D gene TRBD1, 6 bases. The germline CDR1 and CDR2 sequences are MNHEY and SVGAGI. Trimming stripped 4 bases from V and 7 bases from J, with 16 bases between. The CDR3 contains 14 residues. CDR3 amino acids: CASSSDRSPRTQYF. The CDR3 region has the DNA TGTGCCAGCAGTTCTGACAGGTCCCCTCGGACCCAGTACTTC.

The rearrangement joins TRBV30 to TRBJ2-1; 7 nucleotides match TRBD2. The germline CDR1 and CDR2 sequences are GTSNPN and SVGIG (reference sequence). J was trimmed by 0 bases and V by 7 bases; bases with no gene match: 6. The CDR3 is made up of 14 amino acids. CDR3 bases: TGTGCCTTGCTAGCGGTAAGCTCCTACAATGAGCAGTTCTTC. It specifies CALLAVSSYNEQFF.

The chain joins TRBV14 to TRBJ2-1; D is ambiguous. Germline V gene lookup returns CDR1 SGHDN and CDR2 FVKESK. The CDR3 loop spans 14 amino acids. V lost 2 bases and J lost 2, with 7 bases in between. The CDR3 spells CASSQKETYNEQFF. The CDR3 DNA reads as TGTGCCAGCAGCCAAAAGGAGACCTACAATGAGCAGTTCTTC.

The chain has TRBV16 and TRBJ2-2, with 7 bases identical to TRBD2. Germline V gene sequence: CDR1 KGHSY, CDR2 FQNENV. The CDR3 contains 15 residues. Germline trimming cut 4 bases from V and 5 bases from J; bases unmatched to any gene: 7. CDR3 residues: CASSPGLAVTGELFF. In DNA form, the CDR3 reads TGTGCCAGCAGCCCGGGGCTAGCGGTTACCGGGGAGCTGTTTTTT.

The chain recombines TRBV27 with TRBJ2-7; possibly TRBD2 for D (6 bases). Per the germline V gene, CDR1 is MNHEY and CDR2 is SMNVEV (reference sequence). This CDR3 is 15 amino acids long. With 2 bases removed from V and 5 bases from J, the gap between germline ends came to 16 bases. The CDR3: CASSLIITSRDEQYF. CDR3 in DNA: TGTGCCAGCAGTTTAATTATCACTAGCAGGGACGAGCAGTACTTC.

The rearrangement uses TRBV9 and TRBJ2-7; 7 bases agree with TRBD2. Germline V lookup: CDR1 SGDLS, CDR2 YYNGEE. V shed 1 base, J shed 3 bases, and the junction held 7 bases outside the gene matches. CDR3 length: 15 residues. The CDR3 DNA sequence: TGTGCCAGCAGCGTATTGGCGGGAGCGAACTACGAGCAGTACTTC. This translates into CASSVLAGANYEQYF. Combining the CDR3 with reference TRBV9 and TRBJ2-7 gives the whole variable domain DSGVTQTPKHLITATGQRVTLRCSPRSGDLSVYWYQQSLDQGLQFLIQYYNGEERAKGNILERFSAQQFPDLHSELNLSSLELGDSALYFCASSVLAGANYEQYFGPGTRLTVT.

The chain couples TRBV4-3 to TRBJ2-7, with a weak D call TRBD1 (5 bases). Germline V gene lookup returns CDR1 LGHNA and CDR2 YSLEER. This CDR3 contains 17 residues. Trimming took 0 bases from V and 2 from J, leaving 17 bases between them. CDR3 bases: TGCGCCAGCAGCCAAGATCAGTCGGGTCACAGGACCTACGAGCAGTACTTC. The encoded protein is CASSQDQSGHRTYEQYF.

The chain combines TRBV11-2 with TRBJ2-3, with TRBD2 as a possible D gene (7 bases). This CDR3 is built from 18 residues. V dropped 2 bases and J dropped 0 bases, with 18 bases sitting between them. The germline CDR1 and CDR2 sequences are SGHAT and FQNNGV. CDR3 coding DNA: TGTGCCAGCAGCTTATCAGGGGAGGGTCGAGGGAGCACAGATACGCAGTATTTT. Amino acid sequence: CASSLSGEGRGSTDTQYF.

The V and J genes are TRBV7-9 and TRBJ2-7; TRBD1 might be the D (6 bases). The germline CDR1 and CDR2 sequences are SEHNR and FQNEAQ (reference sequence). The CDR3 is 12 residues long. Trimming left V 5 bases short and J 7 bases short, with 12 bases between. CDR3 residues: CASSLRGQEQYF. The CDR3 DNA follows: TGTGCCAGCAGCCTCCGAGGACAGGAGCAGTACTTC.

Only a few counts were recorded for this clone. The chain employs TRBV25-1 and TRBJ1-3; 9 positions match TRBD1. Germline lookup yields CDR1 MGHDK and CDR2 SYGVNS. CDR3 length: 17 amino acids. V dropped 4 bases and J dropped 4; count of bases not matched to a gene: 11. The DNA of the CDR3 is TGTGCCAGCAGTGCTCACAGGGGGCAGAGTGACGGAAACACCATATATTTT. As protein: CASSAHRGQSDGNTIYF. The whole variable domain, filled in from reference TRBV25-1 and TRBJ1-3, reads EADIYQTPRYLVIGTGKKITLECSQTMGHDKMYWYQQDPGMELHLIHYSYGVNSTEKGDLSSESTVSRIRTEHFPLTLESARPSHTSQYLCASSAHRGQSDGNTIYFGEGSWLTVV.

J is TRBJ2-1 and V is TRBV6-5; D unclear. This CDR3 region has 11 residues. Trimming removed 4 bases at V and 5 bases at J, with 3 bases between. Germline lookup yields CDR1 MNHEY and CDR2 SVGAGI. The CDR3 sequence: CASSSDNEQFF. The CDR3 DNA is TGTGCCAGCAGTTCAGACAATGAGCAGTTCTTC.

The chain has TRBV4-1 and TRBJ2-7, with TRBD2 matching over 8 bases. The CDR3 loop spans 16 amino acids. V lost 4 bases to trimming and J lost 5 bases; unmatched junction nucleotides: 13. In germline, CDR1 is MGHRA, CDR2 YSYEKL. The CDR3 region is CASSLRRTGTRHEQYF. The DNA of the CDR3 is TGCGCCAGCAGCCTTCGCCGAACAGGGACTAGGCACGAGCAGTACTTC.

The chain links TRBV21-1 to TRBJ2-1; the table calls TRBD1, which could not be checked here. TRBV21-1 is termed a pseudogene. The CDR3 is 15 amino acids. Written as DNA, the CDR3 is TGTGCCAGCAGCAAACGGGGGACAGGGTTCAATGAGCAGTTCTTC. Its translation is CASSKRGTGFNEQFF.

This clone is a singleton in its sample. Other DNA variants within this sample encode the same CDR3. This chain joins TRBV5-6 and TRBJ2-7; 7 nucleotides agree with TRBD1. The trim removed 1 base at V and 2 bases at J, leaving 3 bases unmatched. Germline assignment: CDR1 SGHDT and CDR2 YYEEEE. CDR3 length: 14 residues. The CDR3 region has the DNA TGTGCCAGCAGCTTGCGTCAGGGGGCCTACGAGCAGTACTTC. This codes for CASSLRQGAYEQYF.

In DNA, the CDR3 is TGTGCCAGCAGCTTAGCTCCGCGAGAAGAGACCCAGTACTTC. Translation gives CASSLAPREETQYF. The genes are TRBV7-8 and TRBJ2-5, with D hard to call. CDR1 and CDR2 from the germline V gene are SGHVS and FQNEAQ. Trimming left V 0 bases short and J 3 bases short, with 8 bases between. This CDR3 has 14 amino acids. Filled out from reference TRBV7-8 and TRBJ2-5, the complete variable domain reads GAGVSQSPRYKVAKRGQDVALRCDPISGHVSLFWYQQALGQGPEFLTYFQNEAQLDKSGLPSDRFFAERPEGSVSTLKIQRTQQEDSAVYLCASSLAPREETQYFGPGTRLLVL.

This chain joins TRBV27 and TRBJ1-2; D is uncertain. The CDR3 has 13 amino acids. The germline V and J ends were trimmed by 6 bases and 7 bases, with 15 bases remaining between them. Germline V gene lookup returns CDR1 MNHEY and CDR2 SMNVEV (reference sequence). This chain's CDR3 is CASSNVPDSGYTF. CDR3 in DNA: TGTGCCAGCAGCAATGTTCCTGATAGTGGCTACACCTTC.

The chain has TRBV18 and TRBJ2-7, with a possible D match to TRBD1 (7 bases). Trimming shortened V by 3 bases and J by 3 bases, and 18 bases separated the two germline ends. Per the germline V gene, CDR1 is KGHSH and CDR2 is LQKENI. The CDR3 is 16 residues long. CDR3: CASSPLKTGTYYEQYF. Written as DNA, the CDR3 is TGTGCCAGCTCACCTTTGAAGACAGGGACTTACTACGAGCAGTACTTC.